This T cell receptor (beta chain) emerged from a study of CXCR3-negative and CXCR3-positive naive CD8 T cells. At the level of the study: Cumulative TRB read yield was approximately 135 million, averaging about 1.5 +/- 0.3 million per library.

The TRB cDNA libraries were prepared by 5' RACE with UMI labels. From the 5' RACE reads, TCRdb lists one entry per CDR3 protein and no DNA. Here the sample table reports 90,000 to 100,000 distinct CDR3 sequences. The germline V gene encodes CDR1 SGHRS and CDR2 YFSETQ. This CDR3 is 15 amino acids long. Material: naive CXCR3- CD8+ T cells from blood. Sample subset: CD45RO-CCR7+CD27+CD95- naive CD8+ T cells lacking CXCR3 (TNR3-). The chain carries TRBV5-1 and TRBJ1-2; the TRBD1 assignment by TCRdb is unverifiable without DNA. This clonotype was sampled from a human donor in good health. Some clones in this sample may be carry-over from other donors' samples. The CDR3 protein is CASSIWTGGASGYTF.